A single T cell receptor (beta chain) is shown here with its context. A Seattle source enrolled patients during active infection and followed them longitudinally. This sample is drawn from a study of blood T cell repertoires in COVID-19. Study as a whole: Acute-phase and convalescent COVID-19 samples originated in the United States, Italy and Spain.

Trimming left V 4 bases short and J 3 bases short, with 9 bases between. The CDR3 spans 14 residues. Germline assignment: CDR1 ENHRY and CDR2 SYGVKD. Profiled with immunoSEQ multiplex PCR; TCRdb holds only in-frame clones, not every one. The sample has some 180,000 clones; 65% to 85% are singletons. The clonotype comes from a woman in her forties with COVID-19, enrolled during active disease. The rearrangement links TRBV10-3 to TRBJ2-2; D not resolved. The sample was peripheral blood. The CDR3 DNA is TGTGCCATCAGTGCAGGCAGACACACCGGGGAGCTGTTTTTT. It codes for CAISAGRHTGELFF.